These 27 T cell receptor beta chains came from one sample sequenced in a study of OX40 agonist ivuxolimab in advanced cancers. Profiling relied on immunoSEQ multiplex PCR, and the TCRdb table lists in-frame clones only, not all of them. The profile covers around 44,000 clones, with 89% appearing a single time and around 0.6% taken by the ten largest. This specimen consisted of CD4+ or CD8+ T cells sorted from blood, obtained in a trial of the OX40 agonist ivuxolimab. The receptors originated from an adult with an advanced solid tumor such as melanoma, head and neck, liver or kidney cancer.

J is TRBJ2-5 and V is TRBV19, with TRBD1 matching over 9 bases. In germline, CDR1 is LNHDA, CDR2 SQIVND (reference sequence). The trim removed 4 bases at V and 3 bases at J, leaving 0 bases unmatched. This CDR3 is built from 13 residues. The chain's CDR3 is CASSRDREETQYF. The DNA for the CDR3 is TGTGCCAGTAGTAGGGACAGGGAAGAGACCCAGTACTTC.

The chain uses TRBV18 and TRBJ2-2; D possibly uses TRBD1 or TRBD2 (5 bases each). The CDR3 extends over 16 amino acids. V shed 5 bases and J shed 5 bases, with 18 bases lying between them. Germline V gene sequence: CDR1 KGHSH, CDR2 LQKENI. The CDR3 DNA reads TGTGCCAGCTCAACGCGACAGCCCGAGGGGACCGGGGAGCTGTTTTTT. Translation gives CASSTRQPEGTGELFF.

The gene calls are TRBV18 and TRBJ2-7, with D unclear. Germline assignment: CDR1 KGHSH and CDR2 LQKENI. V was trimmed by 3 bases and J by 0 bases, leaving 12 bases between them. This CDR3 contains 15 residues. CDR3 nucleotides: TGTGCCAGCTCACCGTCCGGCGGCACCTCCTACGAGCAGTACTTC. The encoded protein is CASSPSGGTSYEQYF. Filled out from reference TRBV18 and TRBJ2-7, the complete variable domain reads NAGVMQNPRHLVRRRGQEARLRCSPMKGHSHVYWYRQLPEEGLKFMVYLQKENIIDESGMPKERFSAEFPKEGPSILRIQQVVRGDSAAYFCASSPSGGTSYEQYFGPGTRLTVT.

The gene calls are TRBV19 and TRBJ1-2, with D unresolved. Germline-derived CDR1 and CDR2 are LNHDA and SQIVND (reference sequence). The length of the CDR3 is 14 residues. V shed 2 bases and J shed 5 bases, with 12 bases lying between them. CDR3 sequence reads: CASSISHRTYGYTF. The CDR3 bases are TGTGCCAGTAGTATATCTCACAGAACATATGGCTACACCTTC.

V and J are TRBV5-1 and TRBJ1-3, with D unresolved. The V end lost 0 bases, the J end lost 0 bases, and 4 bases lay between the germline ends. From germline, CDR1 is SGHRS and CDR2 YFSETQ. This CDR3 has 14 residues. CDR3 residues: CASSLENSGNTIYF. CDR3 nucleotides: TGCGCCAGCAGCTTGGAAAACTCTGGAAACACCATATATTTT. The whole variable domain, filled in from reference TRBV5-1 and TRBJ1-3, reads KAGVTQTPRYLIKTRGQQVTLSCSPISGHRSVSWYQQTPGQGLQFLFEYFSETQRNKGNFPGRFSGRQFSNSRSEMNVSTLELGDSALYLCASSLENSGNTIYFGEGSWLTVV.

The gene calls are TRBV19 and TRBJ2-7; D is possibly TRBD1 or TRBD2 (5 bases each). This CDR3 is 14 amino acids long. V was trimmed by 3 bases and J by 3 bases, leaving 12 bases between them. Germline V gene sequence: CDR1 LNHDA, CDR2 SQIVND (reference sequence). CDR3 loop: CASSIRGRFYEQYF. CDR3 coding DNA: TGTGCCAGTAGTATCCGGGGCAGATTCTACGAGCAGTACTTC.

To note about this clone: At one end the junction does not follow the germline gene, possibly because of a read error. The J gene is TRBJ1-2, the V gene TRBV4-1, with 11 bases identical to TRBD1. The CDR3 spans 16 residues. Germline V gives CDR1 MGHRA, CDR2 YSYEKL. The DNA for the CDR3 is TGCGCCAGCAACCAAGGACAGGGGGCTGGACCCTATGGCTACACCTTC. Translation: CASNQGQGAGPYGYTF.

The chain joins TRBV6-5 to TRBJ2-3; D possibly uses TRBD1 or TRBD2 (5 bases each). Per the germline V gene, CDR1 is MNHEY and CDR2 is SVGAGI. Trimming removed 6 bases from V and 10 bases from J, with 23 bases in between. The CDR3 consists of 15 residues. CDR3 loop: CASSQATGTRGAQYF. For the CDR3, the DNA is TGTGCCAGCAGCCAAGCGACCGGGACCCGAGGGGCGCAGTATTTT.

The V gene is TRBV5-6, the J gene TRBJ1-4; weak D call: TRBD1 (6 bases). CDR1 SGHDT and CDR2 YYEEEE come from the germline V gene. CDR3 length: 15 amino acids. V shed 2 bases and J shed 7 bases, with 15 bases lying between them. In DNA form, the CDR3 reads TGTGCCAGCAGCTTACGACAGGATCTAAGTGAAAAACTGTTTTTT. Translation gives CASSLRQDLSEKLFF.

The J gene is TRBJ2-5, the V gene TRBV29-1; 7 bases agree with TRBD2. Trimming took 6 bases from V and 7 from J; bases not matched to a gene: 5. There are 11 residues in the CDR3. In germline, CDR1 is SQVTM, CDR2 ANQGSEA. CDR3 in amino acids: CSVASGGTQYF. The CDR3 bases are TGCAGCGTCGCTTCGGGGGGGACCCAGTACTTC.

The chain uses TRBV18 and TRBJ1-1; no reliable D call. Germline loops: CDR1 KGHSH, CDR2 LQKENI. Trimming shortened V by 0 bases and J by 3 bases, and 8 bases separated the two germline ends. CDR3 length equals 14 residues. The CDR3: CASSPPSDDTEAFF. The DNA of the CDR3 is TGTGCCAGCTCACCACCGTCCGATGACACTGAAGCTTTCTTT. The entire variable domain, with the rest obtained from reference TRBV18 and TRBJ1-1, is as follows: NAGVMQNPRHLVRRRGQEARLRCSPMKGHSHVYWYRQLPEEGLKFMVYLQKENIIDESGMPKERFSAEFPKEGPSILRIQQVVRGDSAAYFCASSPPSDDTEAFFGQGTRLTVV.

The chain recombines TRBV9 with TRBJ1-4; TRBD1 aligns across 10 bases. Germline CDR1 and CDR2: SGDLS and YYNGEE. With 4 bases clipped from V and 5 bases from J, the junction kept 2 bases outside the gene matches. The CDR3 totals 14 residues. The chain's CDR3 is CASSQDRGNEKLFF. The CDR3 DNA sequence: TGTGCCAGCAGCCAGGACAGGGGGAATGAAAAACTGTTTTTT.

This clone has only a few counts. This chain joins TRBV7-2 and TRBJ2-7, with D uncertain. Germline V CDR1 and CDR2: SGHTA, FQGNSA. Trimming left V 1 base short and J 6 bases short, with 16 bases between. The length of the CDR3 is 15 residues. The CDR3 sequence is CASSLGDRVGSEQYF. Here the CDR3 DNA reads TGTGCCAGCAGCTTAGGCGACCGTGTGGGATCCGAGCAGTACTTC.

The rearrangement joins TRBV4-2 to TRBJ1-4, with D possibly TRBD1 on 6 matching bases. Germline CDR1 is LGHNA and CDR2 is YNFKEQ. The CDR3 loop spans 15 amino acids. V lost 0 bases to trimming and J lost 5 bases, with 10 bases between them. The CDR3 DNA is TGTGCCAGCAGCCAAGATCCAGGGGAGAATGAAAAACTGTTTTTT. Translation gives CASSQDPGENEKLFF.

V usage is TRBV5-1 and J usage is TRBJ1-1; the D is unclear. Trimming stripped 0 bases from V and 2 bases from J, with 11 bases between. The CDR3 extends over 15 amino acids. Germline assignment: CDR1 SGHRS and CDR2 YFSETQ. The CDR3 DNA reads TGCGCCAGCAGCTTGGATAGGGTACCCAACACTGAAGCTTTCTTT. It codes for CASSLDRVPNTEAFF.

J is TRBJ1-2 and V is TRBV6-5, with a tentative D call TRBD1 (5 bases). The length of the CDR3 is 15 residues. The V gene lost 2 bases and the J gene lost 1 base, with 11 bases spanning the gap. Germline V lookup: CDR1 MNHEY, CDR2 SVGAGI. The CDR3 spells CASSYVRGINYGYTF. The CDR3, as DNA: TGTGCCAGCAGTTACGTACGGGGGATTAACTATGGCTACACCTTC.

The CDR3: CASSRPENTEAFF. In DNA, the CDR3 is TGTGCCAGCAGTCGGCCGGAAAACACTGAAGCTTTCTTT. V usage is TRBV7-9 and J usage is TRBJ1-1; D not resolved. The CDR3 loop spans 13 amino acids. The V and J ends lost 6 bases and 2 bases respectively, with 10 bases between them. Germline-derived CDR1 and CDR2 are SEHNR and FQNEAQ (reference sequence).

The chain joins TRBV6-5 to TRBJ1-2; D perhaps matches TRBD1 (5 bases). Germline V gives CDR1 MNHEY, CDR2 SVGAGI. The CDR3 sequence is 14 residues long. V lost 4 bases to trimming and J lost 4 bases, with 13 bases between them. CDR3 DNA sequence: TGTGCCAGCAGTTTGGGGGGGTCCTTCTATGGCTACACCTTC. It codes for CASSLGGSFYGYTF.

The V gene is TRBV7-2, the J gene TRBJ2-2; 10 bases agree with TRBD2. The ends lost 3 bases at V and 4 bases at J; junction bases unmatched: 2. The CDR3 is 15 amino acids. Germline CDR1 is SGHTA and CDR2 is FQGNSA. The CDR3 protein is CASSFLAGATGELFF. The DNA of the CDR3 is TGTGCCAGCAGCTTCCTAGCGGGGGCCACCGGGGAGCTGTTTTTT. Full variable domain (outside the CDR3, taken from reference TRBV7-2 and TRBJ2-2): GAGVSQSPSNKVTEKGKDVELRCDPISGHTALYWYRQSLGQGLEFLIYFQGNSAPDKSGLPSDRFSAERTGGSVSTLTIQRTQQEDSAVYLCASSFLAGATGELFFGEGSRLTVL.

The chain couples TRBV18 to TRBJ1-1, with 7 bases aligning to TRBD1. V lost 3 bases and J lost 2; bases outside the gene matches: 6. This CDR3 is 15 amino acids long. Germline-derived CDR1 and CDR2 are KGHSH and LQKENI. This CDR3 reads CASSPRDSLNTEAFF. DNA of the CDR3: TGTGCCAGCTCACCCAGGGACAGTTTAAACACTGAAGCTTTCTTT.

This chain joins TRBV7-9 and TRBJ1-1; 7 bases are a match to TRBD1. The germline gives CDR1 SEHNR, CDR2 FQNEAQ (reference sequence). Trimming at V came to 5 bases and at J to 1 base, leaving 4 bases not matched to a gene. The CDR3 has 14 amino acids. The CDR3 sequence: CASSPGTENTEAFF. Here the CDR3 DNA reads TGTGCCAGCAGCCCAGGGACAGAGAACACTGAAGCTTTCTTT.

A few counts support this clone. The CDR3 region is CSVRPTGGTEAFF. The CDR3 DNA sequence: TGCAGCGTTCGACCGACAGGGGGGACTGAAGCTTTCTTT. This chain joins TRBV29-1 and TRBJ1-1, with 9 positions matching TRBD1. CDR3 length equals 13 residues. V shed 5 bases, J shed 5 bases, and the junction held 6 bases outside the gene matches. Germline CDR1 reads SQVTM; CDR2 reads ANQGSEA.

The chain joins TRBV6-5 to TRBJ1-1; D might be TRBD1 (5 bases). V lost 2 bases and J 4 bases, leaving 14 bases between the germline ends. The CDR3 runs to 15 residues. Looked up from germline, CDR1 is MNHEY and CDR2 is SVGAGI. The CDR3 sequence: CASSYETAGRTEAFF. CDR3 DNA sequence: TGTGCCAGCAGTTACGAGACAGCCGGGCGCACTGAAGCTTTCTTT.

This clone came up a few times. The gene calls are TRBV9 and TRBJ2-3; D possibly matches TRBD1 or TRBD2 (7 bases each). V was pared by 0 bases and J by 3 bases, with 11 bases between. Germline CDR1 reads SGDLS; CDR2 reads YYNGEE. The CDR3 sequence is 15 residues long. The CDR3 nucleotides are TGTGCCAGCAGCGTAGATCAGGGGGGGACAGATACGCAGTATTTT. It encodes CASSVDQGGTDTQYF.

This chain joins TRBV6-5 and TRBJ2-2; weak D call: TRBD1 (6 bases). V lost 6 bases and J lost 4, with 12 bases in between. Germline V gene sequence: CDR1 MNHEY, CDR2 SVGAGI. CDR3 length: 14 residues. The CDR3 loop reads CASSPTGTTGELFF. In nucleotides, the CDR3 is TGTGCCAGCAGCCCCACAGGGACCACCGGGGAGCTGTTTTTT.

The V and J genes are TRBV4-2 and TRBJ1-2, with D hard to call. V lost 0 bases and J 4 bases, leaving 9 bases between the germline ends. The CDR3 sequence is 14 residues long. Germline V gene sequence: CDR1 LGHNA, CDR2 YNFKEQ. The CDR3: CASSQERFGYGYTF. CDR3 in DNA: TGTGCCAGCAGCCAAGAGCGTTTTGGCTATGGCTACACCTTC.

The gene calls are TRBV29-1 and TRBJ1-4, with a tentative D call TRBD1 (5 bases). The ends were cut back, 4 bases at V and 0 bases at J, with 12 bases in the middle. CDR1 and CDR2 (germline): SQVTM, ANQGSEA. The CDR3 sequence is 15 residues long. The CDR3 DNA reads as TGCAGCGTTGGAGACAGAAAGGCAACTAATGAAAAACTGTTTTTT. Protein product: CSVGDRKATNEKLFF.